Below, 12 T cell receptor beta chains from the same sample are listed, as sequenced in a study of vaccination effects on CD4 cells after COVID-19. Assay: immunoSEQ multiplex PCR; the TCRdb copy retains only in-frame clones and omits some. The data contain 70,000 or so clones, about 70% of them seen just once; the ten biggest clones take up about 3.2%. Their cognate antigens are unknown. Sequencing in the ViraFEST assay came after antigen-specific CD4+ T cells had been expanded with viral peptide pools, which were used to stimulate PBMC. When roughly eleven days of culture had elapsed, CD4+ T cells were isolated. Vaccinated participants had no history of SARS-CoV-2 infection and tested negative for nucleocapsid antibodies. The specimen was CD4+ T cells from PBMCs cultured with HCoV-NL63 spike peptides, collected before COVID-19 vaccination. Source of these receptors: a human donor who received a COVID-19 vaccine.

CDR3 sequence: CATSDPPGTSGGTSSYNEQFF. DNA for the CDR3: TGTGCCACCAGTGATCCCCCCGGGACTAGCGGGGGGACTAGCTCCTACAATGAGCAGTTCTTC. The chain has TRBV24-1 and TRBJ2-1; 15 nucleotides line up with TRBD2. The CDR3 runs 21 residues. Germline CDR1 KGHDR, CDR2 SFDVKD. With V trimmed by 3 bases and J by 0 bases, 11 bases remained unmatched.

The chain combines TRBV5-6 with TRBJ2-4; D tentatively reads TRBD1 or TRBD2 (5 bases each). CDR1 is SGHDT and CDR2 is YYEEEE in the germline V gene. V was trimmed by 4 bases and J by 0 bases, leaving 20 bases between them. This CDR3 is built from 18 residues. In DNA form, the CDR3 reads TGTGCCAGCAGCGTAGGGACGTCGTCGGTGGAAGCCAAAAACATTCAGTACTTC. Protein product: CASSVGTSSVEAKNIQYF.

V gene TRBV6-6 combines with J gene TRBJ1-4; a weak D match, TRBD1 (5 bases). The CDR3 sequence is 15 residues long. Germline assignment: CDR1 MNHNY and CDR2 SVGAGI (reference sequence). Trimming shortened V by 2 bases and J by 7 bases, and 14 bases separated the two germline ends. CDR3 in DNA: TGTGCCAGCAGTTACGGGCAGGGCCGGGGTGAAAAACTGTTTTTT. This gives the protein CASSYGQGRGEKLFF.

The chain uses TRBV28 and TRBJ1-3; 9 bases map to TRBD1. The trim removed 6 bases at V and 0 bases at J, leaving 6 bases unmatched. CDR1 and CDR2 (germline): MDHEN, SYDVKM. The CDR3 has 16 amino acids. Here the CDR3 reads CASRKGQGFSGNTIYF. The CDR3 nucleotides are TGTGCCAGCAGAAAGGGACAGGGTTTCTCTGGAAACACCATATATTTT.

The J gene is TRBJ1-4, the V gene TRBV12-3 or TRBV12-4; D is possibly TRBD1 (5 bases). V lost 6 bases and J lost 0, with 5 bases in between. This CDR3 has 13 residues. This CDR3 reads CASRGPTNEKLFF. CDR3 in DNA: TGTGCCAGCAGGGGACCAACTAATGAAAAACTGTTTTTT.

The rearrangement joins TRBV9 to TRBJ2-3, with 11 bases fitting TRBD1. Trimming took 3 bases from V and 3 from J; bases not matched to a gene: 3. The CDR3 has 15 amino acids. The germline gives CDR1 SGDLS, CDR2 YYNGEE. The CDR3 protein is CASSGGTGGTDTQYF. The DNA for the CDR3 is TGTGCCAGCAGCGGGGGGACAGGGGGGACAGATACGCAGTATTTT.

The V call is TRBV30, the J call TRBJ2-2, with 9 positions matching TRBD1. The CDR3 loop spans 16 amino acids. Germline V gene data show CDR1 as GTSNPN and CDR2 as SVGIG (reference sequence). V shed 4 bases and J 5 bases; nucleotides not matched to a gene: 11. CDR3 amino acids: CAWKLSDRGGTGELFF. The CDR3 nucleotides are TGTGCCTGGAAACTCTCGGACAGGGGTGGGACCGGGGAGCTGTTTTTT.

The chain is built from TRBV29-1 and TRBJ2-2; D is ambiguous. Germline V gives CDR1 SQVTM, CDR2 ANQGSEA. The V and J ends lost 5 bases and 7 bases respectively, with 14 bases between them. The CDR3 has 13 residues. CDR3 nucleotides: TGCAGCGTTTCCCTGGCGTTGGACGGGGAGCTGTTTTTT. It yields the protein CSVSLALDGELFF.

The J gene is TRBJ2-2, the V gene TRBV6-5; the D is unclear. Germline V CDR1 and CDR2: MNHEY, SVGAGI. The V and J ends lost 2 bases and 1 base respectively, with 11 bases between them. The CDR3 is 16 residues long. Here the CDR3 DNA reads TGTGCCAGCAGTTACGGATACTTACTGAACACCGGGGAGCTGTTTTTT. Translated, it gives CASSYGYLLNTGELFF.

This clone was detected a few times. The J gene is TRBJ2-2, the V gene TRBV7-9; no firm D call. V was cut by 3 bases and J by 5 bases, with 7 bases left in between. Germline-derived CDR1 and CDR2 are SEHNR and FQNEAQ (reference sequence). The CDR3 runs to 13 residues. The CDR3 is CASSFLETGELFF. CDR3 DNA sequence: TGTGCCAGCAGCTTCTTGGAGACCGGGGAGCTGTTTTTT.

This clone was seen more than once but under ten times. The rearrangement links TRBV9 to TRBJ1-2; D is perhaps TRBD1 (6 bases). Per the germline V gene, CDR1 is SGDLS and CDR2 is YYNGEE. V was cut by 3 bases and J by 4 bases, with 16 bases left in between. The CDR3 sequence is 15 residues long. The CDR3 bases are TGTGCCAGCAGCGCATCCGGTCAAGGGGGCTATGGCTACACCTTC. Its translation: CASSASGQGGYGYTF.

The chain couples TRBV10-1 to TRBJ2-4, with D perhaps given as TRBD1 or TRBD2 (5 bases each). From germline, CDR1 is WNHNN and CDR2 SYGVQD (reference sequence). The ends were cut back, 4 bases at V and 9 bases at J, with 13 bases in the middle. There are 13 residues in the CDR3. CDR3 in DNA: TGCGCCAGCAGTGCGGGGCGCCGTGGCATTCAGTACTTC. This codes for CASSAGRRGIQYF.